The entry below gives a single T cell receptor beta chain sequence along with its context. Germline CDR1 reads MDHEN; CDR2 reads SYDVKM. The V gene lost 4 bases and the J gene lost 2 bases, with 6 bases spanning the gap. The length of the CDR3 is 12 residues. The data stem from a study of human T cells and chemical hapten exposure. Study context: Small pooled library volume differences chiefly drove per-sample TCR yield variation.

Total RNA was extracted from unfractionated whole blood. MiXCR, run by TCRdb on the 5' RACE reads, gives a single entry per CDR3 protein. The repertoire consists of approximately 80,000 distinct CDR3 sequences, with about 16% occurring once and the leading ten covering approximately 6.2%. The rearrangement joins TRBV28 to TRBJ2-7; D gene uncertain. The receptor's source is a female donor in good health. The DNA for the CDR3 is TGTGCCAGCAGTTACGAGACCTACGAGCAGTACTTC. As protein: CASSYETYEQYF.